The 19 T cell receptor beta chains below were found in one sample sequenced in a study of T cells after somatic rescue of genetic block (dated by TCRdb to the early 2020s). Libraries were built with the immunoSEQ multiplex PCR assay. The source is immuneACCESS, and TCRdb retained only in-frame sequences with V and J called. Part of the clones is not carried over; for the studies checked, unresolved V genes explain less than half of this, and the remainder is unexplained. The sample table lists roughly 110,000 clones, about nine tenths of them with a count of one. About 1.5% of the sample lies in the top ten. Sequenced material: peripheral blood mononuclear cells (PBMCs). Every receptor here comes from a woman under 30.

This clone was counted between two and nine times. The rearrangement uses TRBV4-2 and TRBJ2-5; 7 bases fit TRBD2. J was trimmed by 1 base and V by 4 bases; bases with no gene match: 6. CDR1 is LGHNA, CDR2 YNFKEQ, per germline. This CDR3 is 15 amino acids long. In nucleotides, the CDR3 is TGTGCCAGCAGCCCCGTCTCTAGCGGCCAAGAGACCCAGTACTTC. This encodes CASSPVSSGQETQYF.

V gene TRBV6-1 combines with J gene TRBJ2-7, with 7 bases aligning to TRBD1. V lost 6 bases and J lost 4; bases outside the gene matches: 0. This CDR3 is 11 amino acids long. Germline V CDR1 and CDR2: MNHNS, SASEGT. CDR3 DNA sequence: TGTGCCAGCAGGACAGGGTACGAGCAGTACTTC. Its translation: CASRTGYEQYF.

This chain joins TRBV11-3 and TRBJ2-1; D gene ambiguous. Trimming removed 5 bases from V and 2 bases from J, with 13 bases in between. CDR1 and CDR2 from the germline V gene are SGHNT and YENEEA. The CDR3 has 15 residues. The CDR3 region is CASSLAPPTYNEQFF. The CDR3 region has the DNA TGTGCCAGCAGCCTCGCCCCGCCAACCTACAATGAGCAGTTCTTC.

The J gene is TRBJ2-7, the V gene TRBV30; TRBD2 matches at 10 bases. The V segment lost 1 base and the J segment 3 bases; nucleotides outside the gene matches: 0. In germline, CDR1 is GTSNPN, CDR2 SVGIG (reference sequence). This CDR3 comprises 13 residues. The CDR3 nucleotides are TGTGCCTGGAGTGGACTAGCGGGCTACGAGCAGTACTTC. Amino acid sequence: CAWSGLAGYEQYF.

This clone was detected only once. The chain joins TRBV6-5 to TRBJ1-2, with TRBD1 matching 8 bases. From germline, CDR1 is MNHEY and CDR2 SVGAGI. This CDR3 is 15 amino acids long. Trimming removed 2 bases from V and 3 bases from J; junction bases left unmatched: 5. CDR3 sequence: CASSYGRGLDYGYTF. The CDR3 DNA reads TGTGCCAGCAGTTACGGCAGGGGGCTAGACTATGGCTACACCTTC.

V usage is TRBV20-1 and J usage is TRBJ1-1; D is undetermined. Trimming pared 5 bases from V and 4 bases from J, leaving 8 bases between. Looked up from germline, CDR1 is DFQATT and CDR2 is SNEGSKA (reference sequence). The CDR3 runs to 11 residues. The CDR3, as DNA: TGCAGTGCTGACTTGAGCACTGAAGCTTTCTTT. Amino acids: CSADLSTEAFF.

This chain links TRBV6-1 with TRBJ2-5, with a weak D call TRBD1 (6 bases). The CDR3 runs 13 residues. Germline CDR1 reads MNHNS; CDR2 reads SASEGT. V gave up 4 bases and J gave up 10 bases, with 16 bases separating them. CDR3 nucleotides: TGTGCCAGCAGTGGGGGGATTTGGACAGACCAGTACTTC. This encodes CASSGGIWTDQYF.

The genes are TRBV18 and TRBJ1-1; 8 bases line up with TRBD1. V lost 4 bases to trimming and J lost 4 bases; unmatched junction nucleotides: 5. Germline CDR1 KGHSH, CDR2 LQKENI. The CDR3 is made up of 14 amino acids. The CDR3 bases are TGTGCCAGCTCACTTGACAGGGGAGGCACTGAAGCTTTCTTT. It translates to CASSLDRGGTEAFF.

V gene TRBV6-4 combines with J gene TRBJ2-3; 16 bases fit TRBD2. The CDR3 has 16 residues. Germline V gives CDR1 MRHNA, CDR2 SNTAGT. Germline trimming cut 2 bases from V and 4 bases from J; bases unmatched to any gene: 0. CDR3 loop: CASSDGTSGGADTQYF. The CDR3 bases are TGTGCCAGCAGTGACGGGACTAGCGGGGGGGCAGATACGCAGTATTTT.

The V call is TRBV28, the J call TRBJ2-5, with D hard to call. This CDR3 has 12 residues. Germline CDR1 reads MDHEN; CDR2 reads SYDVKM. Trimming pared 5 bases from V and 7 bases from J, leaving 11 bases between. The CDR3 is CASSPALLTQYF. In DNA form, the CDR3 reads TGTGCCAGCAGTCCGGCCCTACTGACCCAGTACTTC.

The genes are TRBV7-6 and TRBJ2-1; TRBD1 matches at 12 bases. There are 15 residues in the CDR3. With 3 bases clipped from V and 9 bases from J, the junction kept 6 bases outside the gene matches. From germline, CDR1 is SGHVS and CDR2 FNYEAQ. The CDR3, as DNA: TGTGCCAGCAGCTTCTGGGACAGGGGGCTAGGTGAGCAGTTCTTC. Its protein is CASSFWDRGLGEQFF.

This chain joins TRBV5-8 and TRBJ2-3, with a weak D call TRBD2 (6 bases). V shed 4 bases and J shed 0 bases, with 15 bases lying between them. CDR3 length equals 16 residues. Germline CDR1 is SGHTS and CDR2 is YDEGEE. CDR3 DNA: TGTGCCAGCAGCGGTATCGGACTATGGAGCACAGATACGCAGTATTTT. This translates into CASSGIGLWSTDTQYF.

The chain joins TRBV11-2 to TRBJ2-3; no definite D call. V was cut by 3 bases and J by 0 bases, with 4 bases left in between. Germline CDR1 and CDR2: SGHAT and FQNNGV. The length of the CDR3 is 13 residues. The CDR3 nucleotides are TGTGCCAGCAGCTTGGAGAGCACAGATACGCAGTATTTT. This gives the protein CASSLESTDTQYF. Drawing the rest from reference TRBV11-2 and TRBJ2-3, the complete variable domain is EAGVAQSPRYKIIEKRQSVAFWCNPISGHATLYWYQQILGQGPKLLIQFQNNGVVDDSQLPKDRFSAERLKGVDSTLKIQPAKLEDSAVYLCASSLESTDTQYFGPGTRLTVL.

This clone was counted a few times. This rearrangement joins TRBV7-6 to TRBJ1-6; D gene uncertain. The CDR3 is made up of 15 amino acids. V lost 1 base, J lost 0 bases, and 4 bases lay in between. Germline CDR1 and CDR2: SGHVS and FNYEAQ. The CDR3 spells CASSLESSYNSPLHF. The CDR3 DNA sequence: TGTGCCAGCAGCTTAGAAAGCTCCTATAATTCACCCCTCCACTTT. Complete variable domain (other parts from reference TRBV7-6 and TRBJ1-6): GAGVSQSPRYKVTKRGQDVALRCDPISGHVSLYWYRQALGQGPEFLTYFNYEAQQDKSGLPNDRFSAERPEGSISTLTIQRTEQRDSAMYRCASSLESSYNSPLHFGNGTRLTVT.

This sequence joins TRBV10-3 and TRBJ1-1; 7 bases line up with TRBD1. Germline V gene lookup returns CDR1 ENHRY and CDR2 SYGVKD. CDR3 length: 13 residues. With 5 bases clipped from V and 1 base from J, the junction kept 1 base outside the gene matches. CDR3 in DNA: TGTGCCATCAGTCGGGACAGGAACACTGAAGCTTTCTTT. This translates into CAISRDRNTEAFF.

This clone has just one count. The chain links TRBV13 to TRBJ2-7; D unclear. Germline-derived CDR1 and CDR2 are PRHDT and FYEKMQ (reference sequence). V dropped 0 bases and J dropped 3 bases, with 18 bases sitting between them. The CDR3 is 17 amino acids. The CDR3: CASSLGKLSARRYEQYF. The CDR3 coding sequence is TGTGCCAGCAGCTTAGGTAAGCTGAGCGCCCGCCGCTACGAGCAGTACTTC.

The rearrangement links TRBV5-1 to TRBJ1-4; D perhaps matches TRBD1 (5 bases). CDR1 SGHRS and CDR2 YFSETQ come from the germline V gene. The CDR3 contains 14 residues. V lost 6 bases and J 0 bases, leaving 9 bases between the germline ends. CDR3 DNA sequence: TGCGCCAGCATTCAGGGTGCAACTAATGAAAAACTGTTTTTT. It encodes CASIQGATNEKLFF.

The rearrangement joins TRBV10-3 to TRBJ2-3; 7 bases are a match to TRBD1. CDR1 is ENHRY and CDR2 is SYGVKD in the germline V gene. The CDR3 totals 16 residues. V was pared by 4 bases and J by 0 bases, with 7 bases of the junction left unmatched. CDR3 DNA sequence: TGTGCCATCAGTGGCCCCGAGGGGGCTAGCACAGATACGCAGTATTTT. Its translation: CAISGPEGASTDTQYF.

The V and J genes are TRBV27 and TRBJ2-7, with D possibly being TRBD1 (6 bases). Trimming left V 6 bases short and J 1 base short, with 7 bases between. CDR1 is MNHEY, CDR2 SMNVEV, per germline (reference sequence). This CDR3 has 12 amino acids. The CDR3 DNA reads as TGTGCCAGCAGCACAGGGTCCTACGAGCAGTACTTC. This translates into CASSTGSYEQYF.